The clone carrying this T cell receptor beta chain was seen once. These data come from a study of T cells in tuberculosis. Study overall: The T cells targeted glucose monomycolate, a mycobacterial lipid, via CD1B. Overall study findings and caveats: T cells binding CD1B-GMM tetramer weakly possibly escaped the sort.

Chain pairing is unknown; alpha and beta were sequenced separately. Clones were read by immunoSEQ multiplex PCR, and TCRdb kept only the in-frame ones, dropping some. The sample carries 55,000 to 60,000 clones, approximately 86% recorded once. The CDR3 is made up of 15 amino acids. V was clipped by 0 bases and J by 1 base, with 9 bases between them. Germline assignment: CDR1 LGHNA and CDR2 YSLEER. Sorting used thawed, overnight-rested PBMC stained with anti-CD3, a viability dye and GMM-loaded CD1B tetramer. The lipid loaded on the CD1B tetramers was C32 glucose monomycolate from Rhodococcus equi. From each donor, roughly 100,000 tetramer-negative cells were sorted.

This TCR was sampled from an adult woman with latent tuberculosis. The source material was CD1b-GMM tetramer-negative cells sorted from PBMCs. This chain uses TRBV4-3 with TRBJ2-5, with TRBD2 as a possible D gene (5 bases). The CDR3, as DNA: TGCGCCAGCAGCCAAGATTATCGGGGCCAAGAGACCCAGTACTTC. Encoded protein: CASSQDYRGQETQYF.